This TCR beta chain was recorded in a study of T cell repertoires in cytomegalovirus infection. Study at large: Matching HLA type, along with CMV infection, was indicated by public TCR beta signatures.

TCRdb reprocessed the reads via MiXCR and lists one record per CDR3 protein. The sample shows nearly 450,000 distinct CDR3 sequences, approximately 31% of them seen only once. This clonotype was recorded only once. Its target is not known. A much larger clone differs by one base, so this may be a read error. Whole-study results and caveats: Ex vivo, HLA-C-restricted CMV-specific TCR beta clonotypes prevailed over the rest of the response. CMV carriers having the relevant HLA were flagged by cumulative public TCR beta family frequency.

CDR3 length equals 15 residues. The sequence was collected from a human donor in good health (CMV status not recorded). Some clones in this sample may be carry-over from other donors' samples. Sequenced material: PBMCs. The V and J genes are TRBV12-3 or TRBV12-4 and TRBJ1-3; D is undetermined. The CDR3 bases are TGTGCCAGCAGTTTGGCCGCGCGGATTGGAAACACCCTATATTTT. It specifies CASSLAARIGNTLYF.